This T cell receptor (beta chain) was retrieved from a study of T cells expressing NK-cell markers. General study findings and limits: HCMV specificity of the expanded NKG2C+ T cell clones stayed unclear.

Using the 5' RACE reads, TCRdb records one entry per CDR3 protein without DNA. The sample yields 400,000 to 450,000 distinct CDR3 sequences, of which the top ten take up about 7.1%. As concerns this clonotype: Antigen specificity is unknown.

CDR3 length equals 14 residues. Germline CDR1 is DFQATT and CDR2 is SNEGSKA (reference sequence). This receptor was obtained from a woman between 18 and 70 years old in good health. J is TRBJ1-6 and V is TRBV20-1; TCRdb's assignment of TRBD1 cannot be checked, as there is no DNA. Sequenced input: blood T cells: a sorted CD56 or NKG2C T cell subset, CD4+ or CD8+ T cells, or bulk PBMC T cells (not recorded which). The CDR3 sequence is CSARVGTQNSPLHF.